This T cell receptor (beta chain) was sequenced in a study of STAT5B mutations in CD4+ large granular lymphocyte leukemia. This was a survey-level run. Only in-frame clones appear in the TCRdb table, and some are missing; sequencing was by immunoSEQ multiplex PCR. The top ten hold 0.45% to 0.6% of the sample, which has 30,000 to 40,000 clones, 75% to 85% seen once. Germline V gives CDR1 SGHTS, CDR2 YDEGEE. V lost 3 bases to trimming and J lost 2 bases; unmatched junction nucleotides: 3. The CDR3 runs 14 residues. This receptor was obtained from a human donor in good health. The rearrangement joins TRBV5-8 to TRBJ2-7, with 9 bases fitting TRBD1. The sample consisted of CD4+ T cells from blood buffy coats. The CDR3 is CASSSRQGAYEQYF. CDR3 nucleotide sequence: TGTGCCAGCAGCTCGCGACAGGGGGCCTACGAGCAGTACTTC.